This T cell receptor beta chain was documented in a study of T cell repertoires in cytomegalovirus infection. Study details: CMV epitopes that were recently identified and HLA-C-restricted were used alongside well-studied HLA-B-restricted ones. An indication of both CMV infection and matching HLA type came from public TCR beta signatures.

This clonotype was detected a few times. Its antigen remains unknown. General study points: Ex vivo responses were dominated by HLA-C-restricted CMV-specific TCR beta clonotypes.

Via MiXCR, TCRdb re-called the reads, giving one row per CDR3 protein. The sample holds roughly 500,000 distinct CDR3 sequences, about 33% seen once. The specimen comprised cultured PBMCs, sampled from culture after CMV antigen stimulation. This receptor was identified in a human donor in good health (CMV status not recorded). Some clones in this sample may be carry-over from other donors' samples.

DNA for the CDR3: TGTGCCAGCACCTCAAAAACTAGCGGAACCCAAGAGACCCAGTACTTC. Translation gives CASTSKTSGTQETQYF. This chain uses TRBV6-1 with TRBJ2-5; the match to TRBD2 covers 8 bases. From germline, CDR1 is MNHNS and CDR2 SASEGT. Trimming at V came to 7 bases and at J to 1 base, leaving 11 bases not matched to a gene. CDR3 length: 16 amino acids.